The clone carrying this TCR beta chain was observed at least ten times. TCRdb re-called the RT-PCR reads through MiXCR, storing one row per CDR3 protein. This table holds 25,000 to 35,000 distinct CDR3 sequences, approximately 6.2% found once. This entry belongs to a study of patients and donors after allogeneic stem cell transplantation. This CDR3 spans 15 amino acids. V dropped 4 bases and J dropped 4 bases, with 16 bases sitting between them. The V gene's germline CDR1 is SGHAT and CDR2 FQNNGV. The sample consisted of blood, either unsorted or a sorted T cell fraction (not recorded which). The sequence was collected from a human donor who was either an allogeneic HSCT recipient or a stem cell or donor lymphocyte infusion donor (not recorded which). It is not recorded whose cells these are; they may come from a transplant donor. The rearrangement joins TRBV11-2 to TRBJ1-1; possibly TRBD1 for D (6 bases). The CDR3 DNA follows: TGTGCCAGCAGCTCGACAGGTCGACGGGGCACTGAAGCTTTCTTT. Its translation: CASSSTGRRGTEAFF.